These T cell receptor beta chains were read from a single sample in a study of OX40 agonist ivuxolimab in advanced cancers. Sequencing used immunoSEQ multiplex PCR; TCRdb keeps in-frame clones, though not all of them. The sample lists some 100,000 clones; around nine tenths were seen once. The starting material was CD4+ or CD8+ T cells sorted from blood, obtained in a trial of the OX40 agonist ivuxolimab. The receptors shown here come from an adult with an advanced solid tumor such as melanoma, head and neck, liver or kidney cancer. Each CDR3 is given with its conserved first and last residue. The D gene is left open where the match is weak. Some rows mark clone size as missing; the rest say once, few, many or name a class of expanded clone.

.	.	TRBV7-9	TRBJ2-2	CASSLGGVHPNTGELFF	TGTGCCAGCAGCTTAGGAGGGGTCCACCCGAACACCGGGGAGCTGTTTTTT
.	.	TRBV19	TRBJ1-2	CASSIDPNYYGYTF	TGTGCCAGTAGTATAGATCCCAATTACTATGGCTACACCTTC
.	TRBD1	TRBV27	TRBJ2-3	CASYSSDRGTDTQYF	TGTGCCAGCTACTCATCGGACAGGGGTACAGATACGCAGTATTTT
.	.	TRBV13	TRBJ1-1	CASSLDGMNTEAFF	TGTGCCAGCAGCTTAGATGGGATGAACACTGAAGCTTTCTTT
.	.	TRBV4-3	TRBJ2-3	CASKDLGTDTQYF	TGCGCCAGCAAGGATTTAGGCACAGATACGCAGTATTTT
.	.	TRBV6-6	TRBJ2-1	CASTFRASAYNEQFF	TGTGCCAGCACCTTCCGGGCTAGCGCCTACAATGAGCAGTTCTTC
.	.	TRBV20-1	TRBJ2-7	CSVSGTYEQYF	TGCAGTGTCAGCGGTACCTACGAGCAGTACTTC
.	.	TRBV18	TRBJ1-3	CASSPIEGGHGNTIYF	TGTGCCAGCTCACCCATCGAAGGGGGGCACGGAAACACCATATATTTT
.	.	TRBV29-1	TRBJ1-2	CSVALEGAYGYTF	TGCAGCGTAGCACTGGAGGGTGCCTATGGCTACACCTTC
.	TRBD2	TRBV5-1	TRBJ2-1	CASSLSLAGHSSYNEQFF	TGCGCCAGCAGCTTGAGCCTAGCGGGGCACTCATCCTACAATGAGCAGTTCTTC
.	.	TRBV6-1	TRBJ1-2	CASSEETWGHTF	TGTGCCAGCAGTGAAGAGACGTGGGGCCACACCTTC
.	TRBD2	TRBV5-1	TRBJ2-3	CASSLVGLAGATDTQYF	TGCGCCAGCAGCTTGGTCGGACTAGCGGGAGCCACAGATACGCAGTATTTT
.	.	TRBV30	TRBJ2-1	CAWNLLSYNEQFF	TGTGCCTGGAACCTACTATCCTACAATGAGCAGTTCTTC
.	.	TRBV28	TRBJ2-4	CASSATGVAKNIQYF	TGTGCCAGCAGTGCGACAGGAGTAGCCAAAAACATTCAGTACTTC
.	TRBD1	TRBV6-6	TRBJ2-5	CASTKGQGRETQYF	TGTGCCAGCACCAAGGGACAGGGGCGAGAGACCCAGTACTTC
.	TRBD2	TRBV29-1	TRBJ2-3	CSVEGGGGGTDTQYF	TGCAGCGTTGAAGGCGGCGGGGGGGGCACAGATACGCAGTATTTT
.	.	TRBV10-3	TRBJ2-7	CAISDIETDYEQYF	TGTGCCATCAGTGATATAGAGACAGACTACGAGCAGTACTTC
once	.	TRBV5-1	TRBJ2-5	CASSLGDISETQYF	TGCGCCAGCAGCTTGGGTGACATCAGCGAGACCCAGTACTTC
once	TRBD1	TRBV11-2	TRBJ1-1	CASSLVAGTGPTEAFF	TGTGCCAGCAGCTTAGTAGCCGGGACAGGGCCCACTGAAGCTTTCTTT
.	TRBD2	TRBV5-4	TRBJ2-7	CASSLALAGGPLHEQYF	TGTGCCAGCAGCTTGGCCCTTGCGGGGGGCCCCCTCCACGAGCAGTACTTC
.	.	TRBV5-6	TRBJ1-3	CASSWGNTIYF	TGTGCCAGCAGCTGGGGAAACACCATATATTTT
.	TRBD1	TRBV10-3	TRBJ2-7	CAIRDGTGAREQYF	TGTGCCATCAGGGACGGGACAGGGGCACGCGAGCAGTACTTC
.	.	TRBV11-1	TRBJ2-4	CASRGGGGQYF	TGTGCCTCACGGGGCGGAGGGGGTCAGTACTTC